Listed below are T cell receptor beta chains from one sample, sequenced in a study of T-cell reconstitution after alpha-beta-depleted transplantation in children. MiXCR, applied by TCRdb to the PCR reads, yields one record per CDR3 protein. The data show more than 200,000 distinct CDR3 sequences, about 8.2% seen once. This specimen consisted of PBMCs, mostly from graft donor cells, obtained 360 days after TCRalphabeta/CD19-depleted stem cell transplant. The source is a male patient aged 2-15 years who had a stem cell transplant for acute myeloid leukemia, so the T cells may come from the graft donor. The CDR3 runs from the conserved cysteine through the conserved F or W. A D gene is named only where the DNA matches it firmly. Some rows have no size entry. The others give once, few or many, or a class for an expanded clone.

clone_size: few
j_call: TRBJ2-7
d_call: TRBD1
v_call: TRBV10-3
cdr3_aa: CATMPGQRTTYEQYF
cdr3_nt: TGTGCCACGATGCCGGGACAGAGGACGACCTACGAGCAGTACTTC

clone_size: many
j_call: TRBJ2-1
d_call: NA
v_call: TRBV6-2/TRBV6-3
cdr3_aa: CASSSRGVGNEQFF
cdr3_nt: TGTGCCAGCAGTTCGAGGGGGGTAGGCAATGAGCAGTTCTTC

clone_size: few
j_call: TRBJ2-3
d_call: NA
v_call: TRBV20-1
cdr3_aa: CSARVGDTQYF
cdr3_nt: TGCAGTGCTAGAGTGGGGGATACGCAGTATTTT

clone_size: NA
j_call: TRBJ1-3
d_call: TRBD1
v_call: TRBV20-1
cdr3_aa: CSARDEGQGVPSGNTIYF
cdr3_nt: TGCAGTGCTAGAGATGAAGGACAGGGGGTCCCCTCTGGAAACACCATATATTTT

clone_size: few
j_call: TRBJ2-3
d_call: NA
v_call: TRBV12-3/TRBV12-4
cdr3_aa: CASSRPSSGVLYTQYF
cdr3_nt: TGTGCCAGCAGCCGACCGTCTTCAGGGGTTCTTTATACGCAGTATTTT

clone_size: many
j_call: TRBJ2-3
d_call: NA
v_call: TRBV20-1
cdr3_aa: CSARPRDTRRDTQYF
cdr3_nt: TGCAGTGCTAGACCCCGGGACACCCGACGGGATACGCAGTATTTT

clone_size: many
j_call: TRBJ2-3
d_call: TRBD2
v_call: TRBV12-3/TRBV12-4
cdr3_aa: CASSRAGGTDTQYF
cdr3_nt: TGTGCCAGCAGTCGAGCGGGGGGCACAGATACGCAGTATTTT

clone_size: few
j_call: TRBJ2-5
d_call: NA
v_call: TRBV12-3/TRBV12-4
cdr3_aa: CASSRRALLGSQYF
cdr3_nt: TGTGCCAGCAGCCGACGCGCCCTTTTGGGGTCCCAGTACTTC

clone_size: NA
j_call: TRBJ2-2
d_call: TRBD1
v_call: TRBV15
cdr3_aa: CATSRGWTGQGAGELFF
cdr3_nt: TGTGCCACCAGCAGAGGGTGGACCGGACAGGGGGCCGGGGAGCTGTTTTTT

clone_size: NA
j_call: TRBJ2-3
d_call: NA
v_call: TRBV12-5
cdr3_aa: CASGLRGTGTYTDTRYF
cdr3_nt: TGTGCTAGTGGTTTGCGGGGCACAGGGACCTACACAGATACGCGGTATTTT

clone_size: few
j_call: TRBJ2-5
d_call: NA
v_call: TRBV2
cdr3_aa: CASSDRETQYF
cdr3_nt: TGTGCCAGCAGTGATCGGGAGACCCAGTACTTC

clone_size: few
j_call: TRBJ2-1
d_call: NA
v_call: TRBV29-1
cdr3_aa: CSIHSSSRVSYNEQFF
cdr3_nt: TGCAGCATCCACTCTAGCAGTCGGGTTTCCTACAATGAGCAGTTCTTC

clone_size: many
j_call: TRBJ2-3
d_call: TRBD2
v_call: TRBV20-1
cdr3_aa: CSARAGVDTQYF
cdr3_nt: TGCAGCGCAAGGGCGGGAGTAGATACGCAGTATTTT

clone_size: many
j_call: TRBJ1-6
d_call: TRBD1
v_call: TRBV12-3/TRBV12-4
cdr3_aa: CASGDRGHVNSPLHF
cdr3_nt: TGTGCCAGCGGCGACAGGGGGCATGTTAATTCACCCCTCCACTTT

clone_size: NA
j_call: TRBJ1-5
d_call: NA
v_call: TRBV19
cdr3_aa: CASSRDNQPQHF
cdr3_nt: TGTGCCAGTAGCAGGGACAATCAGCCCCAGCATTTT

clone_size: many
j_call: TRBJ2-1
d_call: TRBD2
v_call: TRBV5-1
cdr3_aa: CASSPGLDSNQFF
cdr3_nt: TGCGCCAGCAGCCCTGGACTAGACTCCAACCAGTTCTTC

clone_size: NA
j_call: TRBJ2-5
d_call: NA
v_call: TRBV5-4
cdr3_aa: CASSLYRKRGTQYF
cdr3_nt: TGTGCCAGCAGCTTGTACCGAAAACGCGGGACCCAGTACTTC

clone_size: once
j_call: TRBJ1-3
d_call: NA
v_call: TRBV5-1
cdr3_aa: CASSWDPVGSGNTIYF
cdr3_nt: TGCGCCAGCAGCTGGGACCCAGTGGGCTCTGGAAACACCATATATTTT

clone_size: many
j_call: TRBJ2-7
d_call: NA
v_call: TRBV6-2/TRBV6-3
cdr3_aa: CASSYPGTSLF
cdr3_nt: TGTGCCAGCAGTTATCCCGGGACCAGCTTATTC

clone_size: NA
j_call: TRBJ2-7
d_call: TRBD1
v_call: TRBV20-1
cdr3_aa: CSARQGLGIGQYF
cdr3_nt: TGCAGTGCTCGACAGGGCCTAGGAATTGGGCAGTACTTC

clone_size: few
j_call: TRBJ2-2
d_call: TRBD2
v_call: TRBV2
cdr3_aa: CASSEVGRVVGTGELFF
cdr3_nt: TGTGCCAGCAGTGAAGTCGGGAGGGTAGTAGGCACCGGGGAGCTGTTTTTT

clone_size: NA
j_call: TRBJ1-3
d_call: NA
v_call: TRBV27
cdr3_aa: CATWDGWNTIYF
cdr3_nt: TGTGCCACTTGGGACGGCTGGAACACCATATATTTT

clone_size: few
j_call: TRBJ1-6
d_call: NA
v_call: TRBV7-2
cdr3_aa: CASSLTGTNSPLHF
cdr3_nt: TGTGCCAGCAGCTTAACCGGGACTAATTCACCCCTCCACTTT

clone_size: many
j_call: TRBJ1-3
d_call: NA
v_call: TRBV5-1
cdr3_aa: CASSLRRGEPGNTIYF
cdr3_nt: TGCGCCAGCAGCTTGCGGAGGGGAGAGCCTGGAAACACCATATATTTT

clone_size: many
j_call: TRBJ2-5
d_call: NA
v_call: TRBV12-3/TRBV12-4
cdr3_aa: CASSLEEEQETQYF
cdr3_nt: TGTGCCAGCAGTTTAGAGGAGGAACAAGAGACCCAGTACTTC

clone_size: NA
j_call: TRBJ1-3
d_call: NA
v_call: TRBV20-1
cdr3_aa: CSARSRISGNTIYF
cdr3_nt: TGCAGTGCTAGATCCAGGATCTCTGGAAACACCATATATTTT

clone_size: few
j_call: TRBJ2-1
d_call: NA
v_call: TRBV19
cdr3_aa: CASSPPLRNEQFF
cdr3_nt: TGTGCCAGTAGTCCCCCCCTGAGAAATGAGCAGTTCTTC

clone_size: many
j_call: TRBJ2-5
d_call: NA
v_call: TRBV6-5
cdr3_aa: CASSYSRYGSETQYF
cdr3_nt: TGTGCCAGCAGTTACTCGAGATACGGCTCTGAGACCCAGTACTTC

clone_size: NA
j_call: TRBJ2-1
d_call: TRBD2
v_call: TRBV20-1
cdr3_aa: CSAEAGGDNEQFF
cdr3_nt: TGCAGTGCCGAAGCGGGGGGCGACAATGAGCAGTTCTTC

clone_size: NA
j_call: TRBJ2-4
d_call: TRBD1
v_call: TRBV6-2/TRBV6-3
cdr3_aa: CASSYPLIQGEPKNIQYF
cdr3_nt: TGTGCCAGCAGTTACCCCTTAATACAGGGGGAACCGAAAAACATTCAGTACTTC

clone_size: many
j_call: TRBJ2-1
d_call: TRBD1
v_call: TRBV14
cdr3_aa: CASSQDNRGHYNEQFF
cdr3_nt: TGTGCCAGCAGCCAAGATAACAGGGGGCATTACAATGAGCAGTTCTTC

clone_size: few
j_call: TRBJ1-4
d_call: TRBD1
v_call: TRBV20-1
cdr3_aa: CSARQGASNEKLFF
cdr3_nt: TGCAGTGCTAGACAGGGGGCTTCTAATGAAAAACTGTTTTTT

clone_size: few
j_call: TRBJ2-2
d_call: TRBD2
v_call: TRBV6-5
cdr3_aa: CASSYSGRLAGGDTGELFF
cdr3_nt: TGTGCCAGCAGTTACTCGGGGCGTTTAGCGGGGGGGGACACCGGGGAGCTGTTTTTT

clone_size: few
j_call: TRBJ1-2
d_call: NA
v_call: TRBV6-5
cdr3_aa: CASSYSRSGTSYGYTF
cdr3_nt: TGTGCCAGCAGTTACTCTCGGAGCGGGACAAGCTATGGCTACACCTTC

clone_size: NA
j_call: TRBJ1-2
d_call: NA
v_call: TRBV20-1
cdr3_aa: CSARDIGVANYGYTF
cdr3_nt: TGCAGTGCTAGAGATATCGGGGTAGCTAACTATGGCTACACCTTC

clone_size: many
j_call: TRBJ2-7
d_call: NA
v_call: TRBV5-5
cdr3_aa: CASSCPRTEMPYEQYF
cdr3_nt: TGTGCCAGCAGCTGCCCCCGGACTGAGATGCCCTACGAGCAGTACTTC

clone_size: many
j_call: TRBJ2-5
d_call: NA
v_call: TRBV12-3/TRBV12-4
cdr3_aa: CASSLGWRHNQETQYF
cdr3_nt: TGTGCCAGCAGTTTAGGATGGAGACATAACCAAGAGACCCAGTACTTC

clone_size: few
j_call: TRBJ1-2
d_call: NA
v_call: TRBV2
cdr3_aa: CASRRTALNYGYTF
cdr3_nt: TGTGCCAGCAGGAGAACAGCCCTTAACTATGGCTACACCTTC

clone_size: many
j_call: TRBJ2-5
d_call: NA
v_call: TRBV5-1
cdr3_aa: CASSLTDSFQETQYF
cdr3_nt: TGCGCCAGCAGCTTGACGGACAGTTTCCAAGAGACCCAGTACTTC

clone_size: many
j_call: TRBJ2-2
d_call: NA
v_call: TRBV12-3/TRBV12-4
cdr3_aa: CASSPSRELFF
cdr3_nt: TGTGCCAGCAGTCCCAGTCGGGAGCTGTTTTTT

clone_size: many
j_call: TRBJ1-1
d_call: NA
v_call: TRBV29-1
cdr3_aa: CSVGMDRNTEAFF
cdr3_nt: TGCAGCGTTGGCATGGACAGAAACACTGAAGCTTTCTTT

clone_size: many
j_call: TRBJ1-5
d_call: NA
v_call: TRBV4-1
cdr3_aa: CASSQWGRVNQPQHF
cdr3_nt: TGCGCCAGCAGCCAATGGGGGCGGGTCAATCAGCCCCAGCATTTT

clone_size: few
j_call: TRBJ1-4
d_call: NA
v_call: TRBV20-1
cdr3_aa: CSARPPSGSGEKLFF
cdr3_nt: TGCAGTGCTAGACCCCCCTCGGGGTCAGGTGAAAAACTGTTTTTT

clone_size: NA
j_call: TRBJ1-2
d_call: NA
v_call: TRBV18
cdr3_aa: CASSPPVGRGSYGYTF
cdr3_nt: TGTGCCAGCTCACCACCGGTGGGCAGGGGAAGCTATGGCTACACCTTC

clone_size: NA
j_call: TRBJ1-2
d_call: NA
v_call: TRBV19
cdr3_aa: CASSLRANYGYTF
cdr3_nt: TGTGCCAGTAGTCTGAGGGCTAACTATGGCTACACCTTC

clone_size: few
j_call: TRBJ1-4
d_call: NA
v_call: TRBV5-1
cdr3_aa: CASSLQGGDEKLFF
cdr3_nt: TGCGCCAGCAGCTTACAGGGCGGGGATGAAAAACTGTTTTTT

clone_size: NA
j_call: TRBJ2-3
d_call: TRBD2
v_call: TRBV7-6
cdr3_aa: CASRRGTSGPDPDTQYF
cdr3_nt: TGTGCCAGCAGGAGGGGGACTAGCGGCCCCGACCCAGATACGCAGTATTTT

clone_size: few
j_call: TRBJ2-5
d_call: TRBD2
v_call: TRBV5-1
cdr3_aa: CASSLSPGTSVGETQYF
cdr3_nt: TGCGCCAGCAGCTTGTCCCCTGGGACTAGCGTCGGGGAGACCCAGTACTTC

clone_size: many
j_call: TRBJ1-3
d_call: NA
v_call: TRBV6-5
cdr3_aa: CASSSFFSSGNTIYF
cdr3_nt: TGTGCCAGCAGTTCCTTCTTTTCCTCTGGAAACACCATATATTTT

clone_size: many
j_call: TRBJ2-2
d_call: TRBD1
v_call: TRBV4-2
cdr3_aa: CASSQLRTGHTGELFF
cdr3_nt: TGTGCCAGCAGCCAACTTAGGACAGGCCATACCGGGGAGCTGTTTTTT

clone_size: many
j_call: TRBJ2-2
d_call: TRBD1
v_call: TRBV5-1
cdr3_aa: CASSLEGTGNTGELFF
cdr3_nt: TGCGCCAGCAGCTTGGAAGGGACAGGGAACACCGGGGAGCTGTTTTTT

clone_size: NA
j_call: TRBJ2-5
d_call: NA
v_call: TRBV12-3/TRBV12-4
cdr3_aa: CASSLEWRNQETQYF
cdr3_nt: TGTGCCAGCAGTTTAGAATGGCGGAACCAAGAGACCCAGTACTTC

clone_size: few
j_call: TRBJ2-5
d_call: NA
v_call: TRBV7-2
cdr3_aa: CASSLAPTGGQYF
cdr3_nt: TGTGCCAGCAGCTTAGCGCCGACAGGTGGGCAGTACTTC

clone_size: many
j_call: TRBJ2-3
d_call: NA
v_call: TRBV5-5
cdr3_aa: CASSLRRGGTDTQYF
cdr3_nt: TGTGCCAGCAGCTTGCGGCGTGGGGGCACAGATACGCAGTATTTT

clone_size: NA
j_call: TRBJ2-6
d_call: NA
v_call: TRBV12-3/TRBV12-4
cdr3_aa: CASSSSRLGSGANVLTF
cdr3_nt: TGTGCCAGCAGTTCTAGCAGGTTGGGCTCTGGGGCCAACGTCCTGACTTTC

clone_size: many
j_call: TRBJ2-1
d_call: NA
v_call: TRBV12-3/TRBV12-4
cdr3_aa: CASRGGAFFSEQFF
cdr3_nt: TGTGCCAGCCGAGGTGGGGCCTTTTTTAGTGAGCAGTTCTTC

clone_size: many
j_call: TRBJ1-5
d_call: NA
v_call: TRBV6-2/TRBV6-3
cdr3_aa: CASSSPTVGSQPQHF
cdr3_nt: TGTGCCAGCAGCTCACCGACTGTGGGTAGTCAGCCCCAGCATTTT

clone_size: NA
j_call: TRBJ2-7
d_call: TRBD1
v_call: TRBV15
cdr3_aa: CATSRDRMGQGLGEQYF
cdr3_nt: TGTGCCACCAGCAGAGATCGTATGGGACAGGGTCTGGGCGAGCAGTACTTC